A single sample is the source of the 24 T cell receptor beta chains below, sequenced in a study of cytomegalovirus exposure and HLA in healthy donors. The primer mix had 60 Vbeta and 13 Jbeta primers. Assay used: immunoSEQ multiplex PCR; TCRdb lists only in-frame clones, some missing. The repertoire holds 75,000 to 100,000 clones, with about three quarters as singletons. Source material: PBMCs. The receptors were sampled from a man aged 35-49 years in good health and CMV-seronegative.

This chain links TRBV7-2 with TRBJ2-7; the D is unclear. There are 15 residues in the CDR3. V lost 1 base and J lost 0, with 10 bases in between. Germline V gives CDR1 SGHTA, CDR2 FQGNSA. Here the CDR3 DNA reads TGTGCCAGCAGCTTAGACTACCGGAGCTCCTACGAGCAGTACTTC. Protein sequence: CASSLDYRSSYEQYF.

This clone was counted between two and nine times. The CDR3 reads CASSRDRGTEAFF. The DNA of the CDR3 is TGTGCCAGCAGCAGGGACAGGGGCACTGAAGCTTTCTTT. This chain joins TRBV7-9 and TRBJ1-1; 10 nucleotides line up with TRBD1. The CDR3 totals 13 residues. The V gene end was trimmed by 5 bases and the J gene end by 4 bases; junction bases not matched to a gene: 1. Germline lookup yields CDR1 SEHNR and CDR2 FQNEAQ (reference sequence).

The genes are TRBV28 and TRBJ1-5; 9 bases are shared with TRBD1. This CDR3 has 17 amino acids. V lost 6 bases, J lost 4 bases, and 13 bases stayed unmatched. Germline V CDR1 and CDR2: MDHEN, SYDVKM. The CDR3 loop is CASRARMTGGPNQPQHF. CDR3 DNA: TGTGCCAGCAGGGCTCGAATGACAGGGGGACCTAATCAGCCCCAGCATTTT.

The J gene is TRBJ2-6, the V gene TRBV4-3; 10 nucleotides align to TRBD1. The CDR3 loop spans 18 amino acids. Germline assignment: CDR1 LGHNA and CDR2 YSLEER. V trimming: 3 bases; J trimming: 3 bases; junction bases outside the gene matches: 8. In DNA form, the CDR3 reads TGCGCCAGCAGCCACGAGGGACAGGGGAACGTTGGGGCCAACGTCCTGACTTTC. It encodes CASSHEGQGNVGANVLTF.

The chain is built from TRBV19 and TRBJ2-3, with 11 nucleotides matching TRBD2. V shed 0 bases and J 15 bases; nucleotides not matched to a gene: 17. Per germline, CDR1 LNHDA and CDR2 SQIVND (reference sequence). The CDR3 runs 17 residues. DNA of the CDR3: TGTGCCAGTAGTATAGATCTATACGGAGGGCTAGCGGGGGGTTTATATTTT. It encodes CASSIDLYGGLAGGLYF. The full variable domain, with the rest looked up from reference TRBV19 and TRBJ2-3, is DGGITQSPKYLFRKEGQNVTLSCEQNLNHDAMYWYRQDPGQGLRLIYYSQIVNDFQKGDIAEGYSVSREKKESFPLTVTSAQKNPTAFYLCASSIDLYGGLAGGLYFGPGTRLTVL.

This rearrangement joins TRBV18 to TRBJ1-3, with D perhaps matching TRBD1 (5 bases). This CDR3 contains 15 residues. The germline V and J ends were trimmed by 3 bases and 5 bases, with 14 bases remaining between them. Germline V CDR1 and CDR2: KGHSH, LQKENI. Here the CDR3 reads CASSPGGASRNTIYF. In nucleotides, the CDR3 is TGTGCCAGCTCACCGGGCGGGGCGTCGAGAAACACCATATATTTT.

This clone was observed a few times. V and J are TRBV2 and TRBJ2-1; 7 bases are shared with TRBD2. This CDR3 is 13 amino acids long. The ends lost 7 bases at V and 3 bases at J; junction bases unmatched: 3. From germline, CDR1 is SNHLY and CDR2 FYNNEI. The CDR3 protein is CASNGGYYNEQFF. The CDR3 nucleotides read TGTGCCAGCAACGGGGGGTACTACAATGAGCAGTTCTTC.

This rearrangement joins TRBV30 to TRBJ2-5; no clear D gene. Germline V gene sequence: CDR1 GTSNPN, CDR2 SVGIG (reference sequence). This CDR3 has 12 residues. Trimming cost V 3 bases and J 4 bases, with 9 bases left between them. The CDR3, as DNA: TGTGCCTGGAGCCGCTGGGCAGAGACCCAGTACTTC. It specifies CAWSRWAETQYF.

The chain recombines TRBV12-5 with TRBJ2-1, with D possibly being TRBD2 (5 bases). Trimming left V 4 bases short and J 5 bases short, with 6 bases between. Germline CDR1 LGHNT, CDR2 FRNRAP. CDR3 length: 12 residues. The CDR3: CASGSGDNEQFF. The DNA for the CDR3 is TGTGCTAGTGGTTCCGGGGACAATGAGCAGTTCTTC.

This clone appeared once. The chain is built from TRBV16 and TRBJ1-1, with D tentatively TRBD1 (6 bases). The germline V gene has CDR1 KGHSY and CDR2 FQNENV. The CDR3 covers 15 residues. V was clipped by 4 bases and J by 1 base, with 13 bases between them. As DNA, the CDR3 is TGTGCCAGCAGCCTCTGGACGGGACAGAACACTGAAGCTTTCTTT. Translating it yields CASSLWTGQNTEAFF. Combining the CDR3 with reference TRBV16 and TRBJ1-1 gives the whole variable domain GEEVAQTPKHLVRGEGQKAKLYCAPIKGHSYVFWYQQVLKNEFKFLISFQNENVFDETGMPKERFSAKCLPNSPCSLEIQATKLEDSAVYFCASSLWTGQNTEAFFGQGTRLTVV.

The chain couples TRBV21-1 to TRBJ1-6; the table gives TRBD1 as D, unverified against the DNA. TRBV21-1 is a recognized pseudogene. The CDR3 has 16 amino acids. The CDR3 DNA sequence: TGTGCCAGCAGCAAAGGTAAAGGGGGCGACGGTTCACCCCTCCACTTT. Its protein is CASSKGKGGDGSPLHF.

In this sample, this clone turned up a few times. The V call is TRBV7-9, the J call TRBJ2-5, with D possibly TRBD2 on 5 matching bases. The CDR3 extends over 17 amino acids. The V gene's germline CDR1 is SEHNR and CDR2 FQNEAQ (reference sequence). The ends were cut back, 7 bases at V and 0 bases at J, with 21 bases in the middle. DNA of the CDR3: TGTGCCAGCACCCTCAGCGGAGGAGTCCTGTACCAAGAGACCCAGTACTTC. The encoded protein is CASTLSGGVLYQETQYF.

V gene TRBV5-6 combines with J gene TRBJ1-5; the D gene is possibly TRBD1 (6 bases). Looked up from germline, CDR1 is SGHDT and CDR2 is YYEEEE. The CDR3 extends over 14 amino acids. V lost 3 bases to trimming and J lost 4 bases, with 11 bases between them. CDR3 coding DNA: TGTGCCAGCAGCTCTCAGGGGTCTAATCAGCCCCAGCATTTT. Translating gives CASSSQGSNQPQHF.

CDR3 loop: CASSFTSPGGYTF. In nucleotides, the CDR3 is TGTGCCAGCAGCTTTACGAGCCCGGGGGGCTACACCTTC. The rearrangement joins TRBV7-2 to TRBJ1-2; D not resolved. The V end was cut by 3 bases, the J end by 8 bases, with 13 bases between. The CDR3 covers 13 residues. The V gene's germline CDR1 is SGHTA and CDR2 FQGNSA.

As regards this clone: The same CDR3 arises from other DNA sequences in this sample as well. The rearrangement uses TRBV5-6 and TRBJ2-7; TRBD1 matches at 7 bases. Germline V lookup: CDR1 SGHDT, CDR2 YYEEEE. Unmatched junction bases numbered 2, after V lost 0 bases and J lost 2 bases. The CDR3 contains 14 residues. DNA for the CDR3: TGTGCCAGCAGCTTGGGAGACAGGGCCTACGAGCAGTACTTC. Its translation is CASSLGDRAYEQYF.

The chain links TRBV7-2 to TRBJ2-2; D is perhaps TRBD1 (6 bases). V was clipped by 6 bases and J by 2 bases, with 10 bases between them. CDR1 SGHTA and CDR2 FQGNSA come from the germline V gene. The CDR3 runs to 14 residues. The chain's CDR3 is CASSRDTNTGELFF. The CDR3 coding sequence is TGTGCCAGCAGTCGGGACACAAACACCGGGGAGCTGTTTTTT.

The rearrangement links TRBV7-8 to TRBJ2-2; D perhaps matches TRBD2 (7 bases). This CDR3 comprises 17 residues. Deletions cut 0 bases from V and 2 bases from J, with 13 bases between. The germline CDR1 and CDR2 sequences are SGHVS and FQNEAQ. The CDR3 DNA sequence: TGTGCCAGCAGCTTAGCGCGGCGGGGGACAAACACCGGGGAGCTGTTTTTT. It codes for CASSLARRGTNTGELFF.

The rearrangement links TRBV5-4 to TRBJ2-2; 13 nucleotides align to TRBD2. V lost 4 bases and J lost 7; bases outside the gene matches: 7. Germline-derived CDR1 and CDR2 are SGHNT and YYREEE (reference sequence). There are 16 residues in the CDR3. Here the CDR3 DNA reads TGTGCCAGCAGCGTTGGTACTAGCGGGGGGGACGGGGAGCTGTTTTTT. Translating gives CASSVGTSGGDGELFF.

The chain uses TRBV15 and TRBJ2-2, with D maybe TRBD2 (5 bases). V lost 5 bases to trimming and J lost 4 bases, with 20 bases between them. The V gene's germline CDR1 is LNHNV and CDR2 YYDKDF (reference sequence). This CDR3 comprises 17 residues. DNA for the CDR3: TGTGCCACCAGCCACCCACTCCAAGCGGAGCTCACCGGGGAGCTGTTTTTT. Translating it yields CATSHPLQAELTGELFF.

This clone was observed a few times. The chain is built from TRBV18 and TRBJ1-1; TRBD1 agrees at 8 bases. Per the germline V gene, CDR1 is KGHSH and CDR2 is LQKENI. V gave up 2 bases and J gave up 2 bases; unmatched junction bases: 10. The CDR3 runs 17 residues. CDR3 region: CASSPNQGAGANTEAFF. The CDR3 coding sequence is TGTGCCAGCTCACCAAACCAGGGGGCAGGGGCTAACACTGAAGCTTTCTTT.

This sequence joins TRBV2 and TRBJ2-1, with D possibly TRBD1 on 5 matching bases. This CDR3 has 13 amino acids. Germline CDR1 reads SNHLY; CDR2 reads FYNNEI. Trimming took 6 bases from V and 4 from J, leaving 10 bases between them. The chain's CDR3 is CASRETEYNEQFF. The CDR3 coding sequence is TGTGCCAGCAGGGAGACAGAGTACAATGAGCAGTTCTTC.

This chain connects TRBV18 to TRBJ1-2, with 9 positions matching TRBD1. The germline V gene has CDR1 KGHSH and CDR2 LQKENI. The V segment lost 6 bases and the J segment 4 bases; nucleotides outside the gene matches: 6. The CDR3 loop spans 14 amino acids. The CDR3 bases are TGTGCCAGCTCTCGGACAGGGGAGGCCTATGGCTACACCTTC. It codes for CASSRTGEAYGYTF.

The rearrangement joins TRBV14 to TRBJ2-7; unclear D gene. The V end was cut by 2 bases, the J end by 5 bases, with 13 bases between. This CDR3 spans 14 amino acids. CDR1 SGHDN and CDR2 FVKESK come from the germline V gene. This CDR3 is CASSQHRGGDEQYF. The CDR3, as DNA: TGTGCCAGCAGCCAACACCGTGGCGGAGACGAGCAGTACTTC.

This clone was found a few times. The rearrangement joins TRBV2 to TRBJ1-1, with 7 bases matching TRBD1. V was clipped by 6 bases and J by 1 base; unmatched bases: 5. The CDR3 is made up of 14 amino acids. Germline CDR1 and CDR2: SNHLY and FYNNEI. CDR3 bases: TGTGCCAGCAGAAAGGGACAGTCGAACACTGAAGCTTTCTTT. Its protein product is CASRKGQSNTEAFF.